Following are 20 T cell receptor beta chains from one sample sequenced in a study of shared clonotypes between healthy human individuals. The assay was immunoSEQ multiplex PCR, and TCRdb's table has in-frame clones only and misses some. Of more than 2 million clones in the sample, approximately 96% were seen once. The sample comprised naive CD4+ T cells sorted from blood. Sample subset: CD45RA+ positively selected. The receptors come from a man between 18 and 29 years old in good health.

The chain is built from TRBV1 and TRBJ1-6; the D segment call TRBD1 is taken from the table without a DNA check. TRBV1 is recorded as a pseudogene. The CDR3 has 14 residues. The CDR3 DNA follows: TGCACCAGCAGCCGCCGATACAGGTTTTCACCCCTCCACTTT. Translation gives CTSSRRYRFSPLHF.

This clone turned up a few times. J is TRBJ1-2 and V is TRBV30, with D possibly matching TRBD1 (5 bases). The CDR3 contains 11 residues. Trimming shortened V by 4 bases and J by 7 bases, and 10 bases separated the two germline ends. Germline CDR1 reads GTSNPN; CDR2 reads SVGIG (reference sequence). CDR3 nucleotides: TGTGCCTGGACTGGGGGAAGTGGCTACACCTTC. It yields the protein CAWTGGSGYTF.

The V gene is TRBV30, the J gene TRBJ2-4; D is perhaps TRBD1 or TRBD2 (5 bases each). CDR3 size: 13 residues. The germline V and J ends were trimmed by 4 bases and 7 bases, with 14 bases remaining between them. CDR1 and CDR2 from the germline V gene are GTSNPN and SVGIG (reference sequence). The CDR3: CAWTGPIRNIQYF. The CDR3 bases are TGTGCCTGGACGGGGCCCATAAGGAACATTCAGTACTTC.

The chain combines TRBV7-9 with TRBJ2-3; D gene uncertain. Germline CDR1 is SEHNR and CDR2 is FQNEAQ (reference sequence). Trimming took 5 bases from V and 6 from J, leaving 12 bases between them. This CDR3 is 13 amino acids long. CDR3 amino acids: CASSHASPDTQYF. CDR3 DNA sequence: TGTGCCAGCAGCCACGCGAGCCCCGATACGCAGTATTTT. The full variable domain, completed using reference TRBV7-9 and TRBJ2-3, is DTGVSQNPRHKITKRGQNVTFRCDPISEHNRLYWYRQTLGQGPEFLTYFQNEAQLEKSRLLSDRFSAERPKGSFSTLEIQRTEQGDSAMYLCASSHASPDTQYFGPGTRLTVL.

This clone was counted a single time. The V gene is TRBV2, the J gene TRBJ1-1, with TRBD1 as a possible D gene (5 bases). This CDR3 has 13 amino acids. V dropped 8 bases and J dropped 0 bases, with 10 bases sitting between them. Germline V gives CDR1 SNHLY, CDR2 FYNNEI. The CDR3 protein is CASGAIVNTEAFF. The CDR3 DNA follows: TGTGCCAGCGGGGCAATCGTGAACACTGAAGCTTTCTTT.

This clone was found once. CDR3 amino acids: CATSRERTGAAYEQYF. The CDR3 region has the DNA TGTGCCACCAGCAGAGAGCGGACAGGGGCAGCCTACGAGCAGTACTTC. V is TRBV15 and J is TRBJ2-7, with 9 bases that match TRBD1. Germline V gene data show CDR1 as LNHNV and CDR2 as YYDKDF (reference sequence). Trimming took 0 bases from V and 2 from J; bases not matched to a gene: 5. This CDR3 comprises 16 residues.

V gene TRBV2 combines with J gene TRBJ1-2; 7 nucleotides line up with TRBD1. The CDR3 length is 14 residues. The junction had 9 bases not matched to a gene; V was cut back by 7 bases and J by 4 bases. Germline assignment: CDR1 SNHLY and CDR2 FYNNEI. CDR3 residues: CASTEQGTAYGYTF. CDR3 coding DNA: TGTGCCAGCACCGAACAGGGGACAGCCTATGGCTACACCTTC.

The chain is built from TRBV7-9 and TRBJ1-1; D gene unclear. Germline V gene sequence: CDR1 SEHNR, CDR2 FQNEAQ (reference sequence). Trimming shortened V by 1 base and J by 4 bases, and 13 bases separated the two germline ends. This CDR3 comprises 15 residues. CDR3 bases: TGTGCCAGCAGCTTAGGGGGTGGGCCTCGCACTGAAGCTTTCTTT. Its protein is CASSLGGGPRTEAFF.

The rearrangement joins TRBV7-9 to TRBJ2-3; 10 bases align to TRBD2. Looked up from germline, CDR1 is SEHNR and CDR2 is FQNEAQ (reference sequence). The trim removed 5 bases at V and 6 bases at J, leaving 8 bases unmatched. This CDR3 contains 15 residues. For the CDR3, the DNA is TGTGCCAGCAGCGCCCCCGGGACTAGCGCCGATACGCAGTATTTT. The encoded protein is CASSAPGTSADTQYF. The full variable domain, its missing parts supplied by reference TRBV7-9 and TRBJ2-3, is DTGVSQNPRHKITKRGQNVTFRCDPISEHNRLYWYRQTLGQGPEFLTYFQNEAQLEKSRLLSDRFSAERPKGSFSTLEIQRTEQGDSAMYLCASSAPGTSADTQYFGPGTRLTVL.

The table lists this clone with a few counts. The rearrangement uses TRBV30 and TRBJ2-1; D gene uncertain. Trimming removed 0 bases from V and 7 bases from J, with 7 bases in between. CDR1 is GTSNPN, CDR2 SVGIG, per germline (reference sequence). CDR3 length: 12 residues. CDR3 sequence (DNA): TGTGCCTGGAGTGTACCCTGGAATGAGCAGTTCTTC. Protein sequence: CAWSVPWNEQFF. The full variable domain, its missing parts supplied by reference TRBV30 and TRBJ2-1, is SQTIHQWPATLVQPVGSPLSLECTVEGTSNPNLYWYRQAAGRGLQLLFYSVGIGQISSEVPQNLSASRPQDRQFILSSKKLLLSDSGFYLCAWSVPWNEQFFGPGTRLTVL.

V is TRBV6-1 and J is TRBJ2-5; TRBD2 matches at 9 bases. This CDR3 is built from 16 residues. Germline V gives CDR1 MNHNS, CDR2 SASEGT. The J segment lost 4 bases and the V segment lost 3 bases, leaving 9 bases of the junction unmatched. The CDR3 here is CASSDGLAGLGETQYF. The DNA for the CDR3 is TGTGCCAGCAGTGACGGGCTAGCGGGATTAGGAGAGACCCAGTACTTC.

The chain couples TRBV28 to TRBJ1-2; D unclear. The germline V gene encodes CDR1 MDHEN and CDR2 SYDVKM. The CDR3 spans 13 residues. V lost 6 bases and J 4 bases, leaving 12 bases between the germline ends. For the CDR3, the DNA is TGTGCCAGCAGCCAAGGCGGCCTCTATGGCTACACCTTC. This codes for CASSQGGLYGYTF.

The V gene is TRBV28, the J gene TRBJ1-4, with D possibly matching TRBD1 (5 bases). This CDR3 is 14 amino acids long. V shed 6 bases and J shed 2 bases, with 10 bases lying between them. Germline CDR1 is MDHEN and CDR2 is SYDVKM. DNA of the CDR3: TGTGCCAGCAGCCCACCAGGGACTAATGAAAAACTGTTTTTT. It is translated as CASSPPGTNEKLFF.

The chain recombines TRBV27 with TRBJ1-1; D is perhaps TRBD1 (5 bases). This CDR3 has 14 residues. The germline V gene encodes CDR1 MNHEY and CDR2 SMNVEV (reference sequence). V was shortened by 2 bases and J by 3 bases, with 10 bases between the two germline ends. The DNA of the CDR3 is TGTGCCAGCAGTTTAGGGACTTTGGACACTGAAGCTTTCTTT. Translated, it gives CASSLGTLDTEAFF.

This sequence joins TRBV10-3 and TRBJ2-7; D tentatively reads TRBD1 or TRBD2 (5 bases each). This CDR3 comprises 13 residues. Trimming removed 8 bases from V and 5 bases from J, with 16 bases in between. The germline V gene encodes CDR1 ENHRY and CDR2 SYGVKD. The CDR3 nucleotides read TGTGCCATCGGGCCAGTCCGGGACCACGAGCAGTACTTC. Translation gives CAIGPVRDHEQYF.

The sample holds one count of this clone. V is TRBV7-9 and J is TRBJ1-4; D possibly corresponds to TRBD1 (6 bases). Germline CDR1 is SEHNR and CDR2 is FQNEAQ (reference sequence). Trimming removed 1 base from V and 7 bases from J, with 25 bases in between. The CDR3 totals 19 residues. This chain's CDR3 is CASSLGAWGRDKTGEKLFF. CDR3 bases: TGTGCCAGCAGCTTAGGGGCCTGGGGTCGGGACAAAACGGGTGAAAAACTGTTTTTT.

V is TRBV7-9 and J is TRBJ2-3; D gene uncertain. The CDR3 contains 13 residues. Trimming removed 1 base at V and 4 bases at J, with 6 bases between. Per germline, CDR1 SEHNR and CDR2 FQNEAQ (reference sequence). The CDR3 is CASSLEVADTQYF. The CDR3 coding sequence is TGTGCCAGCAGCTTAGAAGTAGCAGATACGCAGTATTTT.

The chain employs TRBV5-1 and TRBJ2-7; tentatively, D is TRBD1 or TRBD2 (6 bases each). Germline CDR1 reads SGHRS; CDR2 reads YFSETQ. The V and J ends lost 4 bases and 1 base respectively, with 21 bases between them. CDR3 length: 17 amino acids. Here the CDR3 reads CASSRGDVLGRSYEQYF. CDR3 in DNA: TGCGCCAGCAGCAGGGGGGACGTTTTGGGGAGATCCTACGAGCAGTACTTC.

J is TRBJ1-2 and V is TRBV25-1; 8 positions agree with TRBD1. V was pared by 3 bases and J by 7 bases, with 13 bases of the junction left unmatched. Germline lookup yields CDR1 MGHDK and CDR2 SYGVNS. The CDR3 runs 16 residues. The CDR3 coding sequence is TGTGCCAGCAGTGATCCTACCACAGGGGGAGGTGGTGGCTACACCTTC. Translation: CASSDPTTGGGGGYTF.

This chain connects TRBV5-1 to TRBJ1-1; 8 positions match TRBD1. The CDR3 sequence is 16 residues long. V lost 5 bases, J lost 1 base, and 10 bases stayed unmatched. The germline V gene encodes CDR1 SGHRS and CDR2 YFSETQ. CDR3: CASSSDRGTSNTEAFF. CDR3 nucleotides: TGCGCCAGCAGTTCCGACAGGGGCACTTCGAACACTGAAGCTTTCTTT.